The T cell receptor (beta chain) described here comes from a study of PD-1 blockade in mismatch repair-deficient tumors (dated 2017 in TCRdb). Context from the whole study: Between late 2013 and 2016, 86 consecutive patients with around twelve mismatch repair-deficient cancer types, all previously treated and progressing, were enrolled in the trial. Tumor-associated T cell clones were tracked in the peripheral blood of patients responding to PD-1 blockade by deep sequencing of TCR CDR3 regions.

Receptor libraries were prepared by the immunoSEQ multiplex PCR assay. This is the immuneACCESS table as TCRdb keeps it, with only in-frame sequences that have V and J called. A part of the clones is gone; compared with another copy, unresolved V genes explain less than half, and the rest is unexplained. The sample profile shows 100,000 or so clones; 65% to 85% of them were found once. The ten largest clones add up to 6.3% of the sample. For every enrolled patient, mismatch repair deficiency was confirmed by either polymerase chain reaction or immunohistochemistry. Three patients who responded to pembrolizumab therapy underwent TCR sequencing. Pembrolizumab PD-1 blockade was prospectively tested in advanced mismatch repair-deficient cancers, regardless of tissue of origin, in the phase II trial. Serial peripheral blood T cell samples were collected before and at multiple times after starting PD-1 blockade. Blood sampling times were reported as weeks after the first pembrolizumab dose.

This clone was counted a single time. This clone's antigen is unknown. Base quality data are lacking; no much larger clone is found one base away. What the research found in general, with its limitations: Rapid expansion after pembrolizumab followed by contraction, generally before radiologic responses, was shown by tumor-resident clones, which were often undetectable in blood before treatment.

The sample was peripheral blood, taken 36 weeks after starting pembrolizumab. This clonotype originated in an adult with mismatch repair-deficient cancer.

This receptor has the CDR3 CASSITTTGPLPDTDTQYF. The nucleotide sequence is given as TGTGCCAGCAGCATCACCACCACGGGACCGTTACCCGACACAGATACGCAGTATTTT. The rearranged segments are TRBV21-1 and TRBJ2-3. TRBV21-1 is marked as a pseudogene. Spanning cysteine to phenylalanine, the CDR3 consists of 19 amino acids. The kept DNA is CDR3 alone, 57 bases in frame from the first base.